Below, 25 T cell receptor beta chains from the same sample are listed, as sequenced in a study of early T cells in non-severe SARS-CoV-2 infection. Using its own MiXCR run on the 5' RACE reads, TCRdb lists one record per CDR3 protein. This table holds 30,000 to 40,000 distinct CDR3 sequences, 7.1% found once. Sample: whole blood, taken at baseline. These receptor sequences come from an adult who was a healthcare worker with PCR-confirmed SARS-CoV-2 infection or an uninfected control (not recorded which).

This clonotype was counted a few times. The CDR3 DNA reads as TGTGCCAGCAGCCCCCAGGACAGGGCAGCTAATCAGCCCCAGCATTTT. Its protein is CASSPQDRAANQPQHF. The V gene is TRBV5-5, the J gene TRBJ1-5, with TRBD1 matching 8 bases. CDR3 size: 16 residues. Germline V gene sequence: CDR1 SGHKS, CDR2 YYEKEE (reference sequence). V shed 4 bases, J shed 4 bases, and the junction held 10 bases outside the gene matches.

This clonotype appeared many times. The chain couples TRBV18 to TRBJ2-7, with D tentatively TRBD1 (5 bases). The CDR3 is made up of 14 amino acids. Germline CDR1 is KGHSH and CDR2 is LQKENI. Trimming removed 3 bases at V and 2 bases at J, with 11 bases between. The CDR3 here is CASSPGQGTYEQYV. In DNA, the CDR3 is TGTGCCAGCTCACCGGGTCAGGGAACCTACGAGCAGTACGTC.

A word on this clonotype: This sequence may be a read error, since a much larger clone differs from it by one base. The CDR3 reads CASRIAGGFYNEQFF. CDR3 DNA: TGTGCCAGCAGAATAGCGGGAGGGTTCTACAATGAGCAGTTCTTC. This chain uses TRBV28 with TRBJ2-1, with 11 bases matching TRBD2. After removal of 6 bases from V and 3 bases from J, the junction contained 4 bases not matched to a gene. The CDR3 spans 15 residues. In germline, CDR1 is MDHEN, CDR2 SYDVKM.

This clonotype showed up many times. The chain combines TRBV28 with TRBJ2-7; perhaps TRBD2 as D (5 bases). The CDR3 spans 14 residues. CDR1 and CDR2 from the germline V gene are MDHEN and SYDVKM. V gave up 7 bases and J gave up 0 bases, with 13 bases separating them. CDR3 residues: CASTQDGVSYEQYF. CDR3 bases: TGTGCCAGCACCCAGGACGGGGTCTCCTACGAGCAGTACTTC.

This clonotype showed up just a few times. This chain links TRBV5-4 with TRBJ2-1; 9 bases line up with TRBD2. Germline CDR1 and CDR2: SGHNT and YYREEE (reference sequence). The CDR3 length is 15 residues. V was pared by 4 bases and J by 9 bases, with 11 bases of the junction left unmatched. The CDR3 nucleotides read TGTGCCAGCAGCCCACCTAGCGGGATACCCGGTGAGCAGTTCTTC. Translation: CASSPPSGIPGEQFF.

This clonotype was picked up many times. This chain uses TRBV30 with TRBJ2-7; TRBD1 might be the D (5 bases). V shed 1 base and J shed 7 bases, with 11 bases lying between them. The CDR3 extends over 12 amino acids. CDR1 and CDR2 (germline): GTSNPN, SVGIG (reference sequence). CDR3: CAWSEIQGEQYV. Here the CDR3 DNA reads TGTGCCTGGAGTGAAATCCAGGGAGAGCAGTACGTC.

This clonotype was picked up many times. The chain combines TRBV5-6 with TRBJ2-3; D not certain. The CDR3 has 11 amino acids. Per germline, CDR1 SGHDT and CDR2 YYEEEE. Between the trimmed V and J ends, which lost 0 bases and 9 bases, there was a span of 5 bases. In DNA, the CDR3 is TGTGCCAGCAGCTTGGGAGACACGCAGTATTTT. Protein sequence: CASSLGDTQYF.

This clonotype was counted a few times. The J gene is TRBJ2-1, the V gene TRBV11-2, with 9 bases aligning to TRBD1. Trimming removed 5 bases from V and 2 bases from J; junction bases left unmatched: 16. Germline assignment: CDR1 SGHAT and CDR2 FQNNGV. The CDR3 is 19 amino acids. The CDR3 DNA follows: TGTGCCAGCAGCCCAAACAGGGGGCTAGCGTTAGCTACCTACAATGAGCAGTTCTTC. The encoded protein is CASSPNRGLALATYNEQFF. Full variable domain (remainder filled in from reference TRBV11-2 and TRBJ2-1): EAGVAQSPRYKIIEKRQSVAFWCNPISGHATLYWYQQILGQGPKLLIQFQNNGVVDDSQLPKDRFSAERLKGVDSTLKIQPAKLEDSAVYLCASSPNRGLALATYNEQFFGPGTRLTVL.

This chain links TRBV9 with TRBJ1-6; TRBD1 agrees at 8 bases. This CDR3 comprises 14 residues. CDR1 is SGDLS and CDR2 is YYNGEE in the germline V gene. Germline trimming cut 3 bases from V and 7 bases from J; bases unmatched to any gene: 3. The CDR3 DNA reads TGTGCCAGCAGCGCGACAGGGGAGAATTCACCCCTCCACTTT. Protein product: CASSATGENSPLHF.

The chain couples TRBV7-9 to TRBJ2-7; TRBD1 might be the D (5 bases). CDR1 is SEHNR and CDR2 is FQNEAQ in the germline V gene (reference sequence). Trimming took off 5 bases at V and 3 bases at J, with 11 bases between the two ends. The CDR3 has 13 residues. Here the CDR3 DNA reads TGTGCCAGCAGCGCTGACAGAAACTACGAGCAGTACTTC. Translation gives CASSADRNYEQYF.

Note on this clonotype: A much larger clone lies one base from this, so it may be a read error. V gene TRBV24-1 combines with J gene TRBJ2-3; TRBD2 aligns across 7 bases. Germline CDR1 and CDR2: KGHDR and SFDVKD. The length of the CDR3 is 16 residues. CDR3 sequence reads: CVTSDLKRGYTDTQYF. CDR3 nucleotide sequence: TGTGTCACCAGTGATTTGAAGCGGGGATACACAGATACGCAGTATTTT.

This clonotype has ten or more counts. V and J are TRBV29-1 and TRBJ2-1, with D tentatively TRBD1 (5 bases). The germline V and J ends were trimmed by 6 bases and 9 bases, with 24 bases remaining between them. The CDR3 has 15 residues. The germline V gene encodes CDR1 SQVTM and CDR2 ANQGSEA. The CDR3 spells CSVRVATGMRGEQFF. The CDR3 nucleotides read TGCAGCGTCAGGGTCGCGACTGGGATGCGTGGTGAGCAGTTCTTC.

This clonotype was seen a handful of times. This chain links TRBV20-1 with TRBJ2-6; D remains unclear. Trimming took off 0 bases at V and 0 bases at J, with 12 bases between the two ends. This CDR3 has 17 residues. Germline CDR1 DFQATT, CDR2 SNEGSKA (reference sequence). CDR3 amino acids: CSARDSAGRSGANVLTF. The CDR3 coding sequence is TGCAGTGCTAGAGATTCGGCAGGCCGCTCTGGGGCCAACGTCCTGACTTTC.

This clonotype has just a few counts. The V gene is TRBV20-1, the J gene TRBJ2-5, with D possibly TRBD1 on 5 matching bases. The CDR3 is 15 residues long. Deletions cut 6 bases from V and 5 bases from J, with 22 bases between. Germline values: CDR1 DFQATT, CDR2 SNEGSKA (reference sequence). CDR3 nucleotide sequence: TGCAGTGCGGATGCAGGGTGGGCCGATCGTGAGACCCAGTACTTC. This encodes CSADAGWADRETQYF.

This clonotype was observed many times. J is TRBJ2-7 and V is TRBV6-6; no clear D gene. The CDR3 has 11 residues. Trimming took off 2 bases at V and 6 bases at J, with 5 bases between the two ends. In germline, CDR1 is MNHNY, CDR2 SVGAGI (reference sequence). The CDR3 reads CASSYQGEQYF. Here the CDR3 DNA reads TGTGCCAGCAGTTACCAAGGCGAGCAGTACTTC.

The chain recombines TRBV12-3 or TRBV12-4 with TRBJ1-6; 7 bases are a match to TRBD1. V was pared by 6 bases and J by 7 bases, with 6 bases of the junction left unmatched. The CDR3 consists of 14 residues. CDR3 sequence reads: CASRETGNNSPLHF. The CDR3 coding sequence is TGTGCCAGCAGAGAGACAGGGAACAATTCACCCCTCCACTTT.

J is TRBJ1-1 and V is TRBV6-6, with D possibly being TRBD1 (6 bases). The V end lost 7 bases, the J end lost 0 bases, and 12 bases lay between the germline ends. From germline, CDR1 is MNHNY and CDR2 SVGAGI (reference sequence). The CDR3 length is 14 residues. In DNA, the CDR3 is TGTGCCAGCACCCCCACAGGGCTGAACACTGAAGCTTTCTTT. Translated: CASTPTGLNTEAFF.

With regard to this clonotype: Relative to the germline gene, one junction end is altered; a read error may explain this. This rearrangement joins TRBV12-3 or TRBV12-4 to TRBJ2-1, with D tentatively TRBD2 (7 bases). This CDR3 comprises 14 residues. CDR3 region: CASSLGGVYNEQFF. The CDR3, as DNA: TGTGCCAGCAGCTTAGGGGGGGTCTACAATGAGCAGTTCTTC.

The chain combines TRBV6-4 with TRBJ2-3; TRBD2 agrees at 9 bases. The trim removed 8 bases at V and 4 bases at J, leaving 7 bases unmatched. Germline V gene sequence: CDR1 MRHNA, CDR2 SNTAGT. This CDR3 region has 14 residues. The CDR3 loop is CASSVAGASDTQYF. The CDR3 nucleotides read TGTGCCAGCTCGGTAGCGGGAGCGTCAGATACGCAGTATTTT.

This clonotype was detected only a few times. This chain uses TRBV28 with TRBJ2-3, with 9 positions matching TRBD1. This CDR3 comprises 21 residues. Germline trimming cut 3 bases from V and 1 base from J; bases unmatched to any gene: 20. Germline V lookup: CDR1 MDHEN, CDR2 SYDVKM. In DNA, the CDR3 is TGTGCCAGCAGTTTTACAGTGTTCAGGGACAGGGATCCCCTAGGCACAGATACGCAGTATTTT. Encoded protein: CASSFTVFRDRDPLGTDTQYF.

The DNA for the CDR3 is TGTGCCAGCAGCCAAGACATAACCTACGAGCAGTACGTC. Translated, it gives CASSQDITYEQYV. The gene calls are TRBV6-2 or TRBV6-3 and TRBJ2-7, with D uncertain. Trimming removed 6 bases at V and 2 bases at J, with 11 bases between. Looked up from germline, CDR1 is MNHEY and CDR2 is SVGEGT. The CDR3 length is 13 residues.

This clonotype was seen a few times. This chain connects TRBV7-2 to TRBJ2-3, with TRBD2 matching over 7 bases. The CDR3 is made up of 16 amino acids. Germline V CDR1 and CDR2: SGHTA, FQGNSA. V gave up 5 bases and J gave up 0 bases; unmatched junction bases: 8. The CDR3 loop is CASSPRLAESTDTQYF. The CDR3 DNA reads as TGTGCCAGCAGCCCCCGACTAGCCGAAAGCACAGATACGCAGTATTTT.

By share, this clonotype ranks as medium-sized (0.01 to 0.1%). The chain recombines TRBV6-5 with TRBJ2-7; D gene uncertain. Germline loops: CDR1 MNHEY, CDR2 SVGAGI. V lost 0 bases and J 2 bases, leaving 11 bases between the germline ends. The CDR3 covers 15 residues. The CDR3 region is CASSYSFVEPYEQYF. The CDR3 DNA reads TGTGCCAGCAGTTACTCTTTCGTGGAGCCCTACGAGCAGTACTTC.

This clonotype occurred many times. This rearrangement joins TRBV19 to TRBJ2-7; a weak D match, TRBD1 (6 bases). This CDR3 is 14 amino acids long. Deletions cut 5 bases from V and 2 bases from J, with 13 bases between. The germline CDR1 and CDR2 sequences are LNHDA and SQIVND (reference sequence). Here the CDR3 DNA reads TGTGCCAGTAGTGTCGGGGACACCACCTACGAGCAGTACTTC. Its translation is CASSVGDTTYEQYF.

The genes are TRBV3-1 and TRBJ1-1; D is undetermined. The CDR3 is 14 amino acids. Germline loops: CDR1 LGHDT, CDR2 YNNKEL (reference sequence). The V end lost 5 bases, the J end lost 1 base, and 11 bases lay between the germline ends. For the CDR3, the DNA is TGTGCCAGCAGCAAGGGTTGGTCGAACACTGAAGCTTTCTTT. Amino acids: CASSKGWSNTEAFF. Combining the CDR3 with reference TRBV3-1 and TRBJ1-1 gives the whole variable domain DTAVSQTPKYLVTQMGNDKSIKCEQNLGHDTMYWYKQDSKKFLKIMFSYNNKELIINETVPNRFSPKSPDKAHLNLHINSLELGDSAVYFCASSKGWSNTEAFFGQGTRLTVV.